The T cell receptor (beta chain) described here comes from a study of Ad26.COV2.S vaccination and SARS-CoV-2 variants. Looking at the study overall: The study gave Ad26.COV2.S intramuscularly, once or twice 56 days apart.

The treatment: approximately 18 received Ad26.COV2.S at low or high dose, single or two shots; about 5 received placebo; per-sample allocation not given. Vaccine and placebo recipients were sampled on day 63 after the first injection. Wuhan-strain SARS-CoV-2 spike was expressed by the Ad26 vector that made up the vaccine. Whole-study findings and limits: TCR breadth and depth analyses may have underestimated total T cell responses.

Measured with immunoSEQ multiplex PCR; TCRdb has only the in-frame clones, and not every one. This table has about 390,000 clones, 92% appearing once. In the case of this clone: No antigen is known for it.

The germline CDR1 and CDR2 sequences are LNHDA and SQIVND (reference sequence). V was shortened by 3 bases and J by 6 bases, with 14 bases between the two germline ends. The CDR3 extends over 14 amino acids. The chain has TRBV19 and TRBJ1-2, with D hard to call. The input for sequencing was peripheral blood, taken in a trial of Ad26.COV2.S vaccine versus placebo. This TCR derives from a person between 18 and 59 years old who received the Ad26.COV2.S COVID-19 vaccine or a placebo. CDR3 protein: CASSIGGPDDGYTF. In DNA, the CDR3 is TGTGCCAGTAGTATCGGAGGGCCGGATGATGGCTACACCTTC.